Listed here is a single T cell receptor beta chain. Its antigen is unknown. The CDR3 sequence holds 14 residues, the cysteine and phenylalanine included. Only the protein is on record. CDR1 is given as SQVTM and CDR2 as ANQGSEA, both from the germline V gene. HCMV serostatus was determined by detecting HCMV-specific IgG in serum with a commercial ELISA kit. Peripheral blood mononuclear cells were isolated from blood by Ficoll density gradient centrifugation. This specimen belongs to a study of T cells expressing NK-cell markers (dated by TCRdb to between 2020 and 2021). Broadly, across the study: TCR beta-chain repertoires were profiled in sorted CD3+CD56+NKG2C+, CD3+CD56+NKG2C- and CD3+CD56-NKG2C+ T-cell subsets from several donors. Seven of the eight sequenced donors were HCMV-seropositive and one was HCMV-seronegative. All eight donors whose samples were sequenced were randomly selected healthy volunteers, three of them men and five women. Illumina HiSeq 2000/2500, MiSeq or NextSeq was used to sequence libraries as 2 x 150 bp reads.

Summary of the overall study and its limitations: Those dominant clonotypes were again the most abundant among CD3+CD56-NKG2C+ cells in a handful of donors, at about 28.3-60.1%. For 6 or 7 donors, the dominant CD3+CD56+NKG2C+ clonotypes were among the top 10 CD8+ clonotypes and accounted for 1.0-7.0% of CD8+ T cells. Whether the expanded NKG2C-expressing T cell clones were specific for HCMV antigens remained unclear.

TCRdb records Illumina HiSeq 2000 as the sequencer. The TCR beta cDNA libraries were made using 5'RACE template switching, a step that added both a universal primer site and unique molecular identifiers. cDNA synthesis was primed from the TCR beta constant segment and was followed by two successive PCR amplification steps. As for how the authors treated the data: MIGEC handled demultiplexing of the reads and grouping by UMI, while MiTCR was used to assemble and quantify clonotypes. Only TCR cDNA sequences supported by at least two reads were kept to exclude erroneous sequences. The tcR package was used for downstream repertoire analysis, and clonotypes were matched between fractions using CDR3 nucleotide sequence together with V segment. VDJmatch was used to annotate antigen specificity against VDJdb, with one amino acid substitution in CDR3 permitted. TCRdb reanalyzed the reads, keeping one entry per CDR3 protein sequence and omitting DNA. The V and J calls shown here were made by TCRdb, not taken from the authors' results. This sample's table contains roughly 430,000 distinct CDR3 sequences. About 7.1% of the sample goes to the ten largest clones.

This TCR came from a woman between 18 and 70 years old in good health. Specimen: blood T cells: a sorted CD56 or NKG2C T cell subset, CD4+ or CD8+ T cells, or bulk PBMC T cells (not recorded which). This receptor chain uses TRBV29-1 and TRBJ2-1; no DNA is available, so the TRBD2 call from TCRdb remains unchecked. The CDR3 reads CSDELAGVFNEQFF.